Given below is one TCR beta chain in context. Its matching antigen is unknown. Sequence at one end of the junction differs from germline and may be a read error. The sample originates from a study of shared clonotypes between healthy human individuals. Per the study methods: Filtering differed since immunoSEQ provided only junctions, with no quality scores. Sequencing was performed with immunoSEQ multiplex PCR; in TCRdb, only in-frame clones are kept and a portion is missing. V, J and clone size reflect that table, while D and trimming were determined from the DNA. The table lists approximately 980,000 clones, over 60% of them singletons. Study-wide points: Roughly 5% of naive CD4 clonotypes were shared across four donors. Naive subsets tended to show greater estimated richness than memory subsets.

This TCR was recovered from a man aged 18 to 29 in good health. Specimen: memory CD4+ T cells sorted from blood. Subset reported: CD45RA-negative fraction.

The DNA for the CDR3 is TGTGCCAGCAGTTCAAGACTAGACCAGGAGACCCAGTACTTC. Protein sequence: CASSSRLDQETQYF. This sequence joins TRBV27 and TRBJ2-5, with a possible D match to TRBD2 (6 bases). CDR3 length: 14 amino acids. Germline V gene data show CDR1 as MNHEY and CDR2 as SMNVEV (reference sequence).